This T cell receptor beta chain was captured in a study of blood T cells in healthy people across ages. Ranging in age from roughly 6 to 100, the donors were healthy Caucasian individuals from Russia. At least 5.5 micrograms of total RNA were extracted per sample. A J-beta primer mix and a sample-barcoded 5' primer were used in a second PCR of roughly 7 to 12 cycles. TCRdb used MiXCR to reprocess the 5' RACE reads, holding one entry per CDR3 protein. The sample has fewer than 2,000,000 distinct CDR3 sequences, about two fifths seen once. The TCR comes from a human donor in good health. The sample was blood.

DNA for the CDR3: TGTGCCAGCAGTACAACCCGGGCCTCTCGAGGAGGCTACACCTTC. Amino acid sequence: CASSTTRASRGGYTF. V gene TRBV6-6 combines with J gene TRBJ1-2; no clear D. CDR1 MNHNY and CDR2 SVGAGI come from the germline V gene (reference sequence). With 5 bases removed from V and 8 bases from J, the gap between germline ends came to 21 bases. This CDR3 comprises 15 residues.